These 19 T cell receptor beta chains were sequenced from one sample in a study of response to subunit inactivated influenza vaccine. Each CDR3 protein is one row after TCRdb ran MiXCR on the RT-PCR reads. The data hold approximately 700,000 distinct CDR3 sequences, with 11% to 15% observed a single time. The specimen was PBMCs from blood, collected 14 to 15 days before vaccination. The receptor source for this set is a man aged 50-59 years who received an inactivated influenza vaccine.

This clonotype has more than one count but fewer than ten. The chain links TRBV28 to TRBJ1-2, with a tentative D call TRBD1 (6 bases). The CDR3 is made up of 13 amino acids. From germline, CDR1 is MDHEN and CDR2 SYDVKM. Trimming took off 3 bases at V and 8 bases at J, with 13 bases between the two ends. The CDR3 spells CASSLAGAIGYTF. The CDR3 region has the DNA TGTGCCAGCAGTTTGGCAGGGGCGATCGGCTACACCTTC.

This clonotype was counted ten times or more. The chain combines TRBV5-1 with TRBJ2-1; TRBD2 agrees at 14 bases. The CDR3 contains 18 residues. Germline CDR1 is SGHRS and CDR2 is YFSETQ. The V segment lost 2 bases and the J segment 0 bases; nucleotides outside the gene matches: 4. CDR3 in amino acids: CASSFGTSGGSSYNEQFF. CDR3 bases: TGCGCCAGCAGCTTCGGGACTAGCGGGGGTAGCTCCTACAATGAGCAGTTCTTC.

The rearrangement links TRBV7-9 to TRBJ2-5, with a tentative D call TRBD1 (5 bases). The CDR3 has 15 amino acids. The germline gives CDR1 SEHNR, CDR2 FQNEAQ (reference sequence). The germline V and J ends were trimmed by 3 bases and 0 bases, with 11 bases remaining between them. Written as DNA, the CDR3 is TGTGCCAGCAGCTTTTTAGGACAACACCAAGAGACCCAGTACTTC. This sequence encodes CASSFLGQHQETQYF.

This clonotype has more than one count but fewer than ten. CDR3 sequence: CSAREKWDQETQYF. DNA for the CDR3: TGCAGTGCTAGAGAAAAGTGGGACCAAGAGACCCAGTACTTC. The chain combines TRBV20-1 with TRBJ2-5; D unclear. CDR3 length equals 14 residues. Between the trimmed V and J ends, which lost 0 bases and 0 bases, there was a span of 8 bases. Germline values: CDR1 DFQATT, CDR2 SNEGSKA (reference sequence).

In its sample, this clonotype was seen a few times. The chain is built from TRBV6-2 or TRBV6-3 and TRBJ2-7; 9 nucleotides align to TRBD2. The CDR3 is 18 amino acids. The trim removed 0 bases at V and 3 bases at J, leaving 12 bases unmatched. Germline CDR1 MNHEY, CDR2 SVGEGT. CDR3 amino acids: CASSYSLQLAGRLYEQYF. CDR3 DNA sequence: TGTGCCAGCAGTTACTCGCTACAACTAGCGGGCAGACTCTACGAGCAGTACTTC.

This chain links TRBV30 with TRBJ1-5; D is uncertain. This CDR3 comprises 12 residues. Trimming stripped 0 bases from V and 2 bases from J, with 2 bases between. CDR1 GTSNPN and CDR2 SVGIG come from the germline V gene (reference sequence). The CDR3 bases are TGTGCCTGGAGTGTTGGCAATCAGCCCCAGCATTTT. Protein: CAWSVGNQPQHF.

This chain links TRBV5-1 with TRBJ1-1; a weak D match, TRBD1 (5 bases). The CDR3 spans 14 residues. Trimming removed 0 bases at V and 7 bases at J, with 13 bases between. Germline V gene lookup returns CDR1 SGHRS and CDR2 YFSETQ. The CDR3 loop reads CASSLGDGLHEAFF. CDR3 DNA: TGCGCCAGCAGCTTGGGGGACGGTTTACATGAAGCTTTCTTT.

The rearrangement joins TRBV15 to TRBJ2-1; D is perhaps TRBD1 or TRBD2 (5 bases each). V dropped 5 bases and J dropped 8 bases, with 16 bases sitting between them. Germline CDR1 LNHNV, CDR2 YYDKDF (reference sequence). The CDR3 length is 14 residues. The CDR3 region is CATSEGTVFDEQFF. In DNA, the CDR3 is TGTGCCACCAGCGAAGGGACCGTTTTTGATGAGCAGTTCTTC.

This clonotype appeared many times. This chain uses TRBV4-3 with TRBJ2-7, with TRBD2 as a possible D gene (6 bases). Germline-derived CDR1 and CDR2 are LGHNA and YSLEER. Trimming took off 1 base at V and 2 bases at J, with 15 bases between the two ends. This CDR3 contains 16 residues. The CDR3 region has the DNA TGCGCCAGCAGCCAAGGTTACGCGGGGATGACCTACGAGCAGTACTTC. Translation: CASSQGYAGMTYEQYF.

The sample holds many counts of this clonotype. The chain carries TRBV2 and TRBJ2-3, with 9 bases identical to TRBD1. The V gene's germline CDR1 is SNHLY and CDR2 FYNNEI. The CDR3 extends over 15 amino acids. The V and J ends lost 5 bases and 0 bases, in that order; junction bases with no gene match: 3. The DNA for the CDR3 is TGTGCCAGCAGTAGAACAGGGGGCAGCACAGATACGCAGTATTTT. Residues: CASSRTGGSTDTQYF.

Concerning this clonotype itself: Given a much more abundant clone one base away, this may be a read error. CDR3 sequence reads: CSVSTSGRGSYNEQFF. The CDR3 nucleotides are TGCAGCGTGTCGACTAGCGGGAGGGGGTCCTACAATGAGCAGTTCTTC. This chain connects TRBV29-1 to TRBJ2-1, with 14 bases lining up with TRBD2. The germline V gene has CDR1 SQVTM and CDR2 ANQGSEA. The CDR3 has 16 residues. The V segment lost 6 bases and the J segment 1 base; nucleotides outside the gene matches: 5.

This clonotype was counted only a few times. The gene calls are TRBV20-1 and TRBJ2-4; D gene uncertain. There are 13 residues in the CDR3. Germline CDR1 reads DFQATT; CDR2 reads SNEGSKA (reference sequence). Between the trimmed V and J ends, which lost 4 bases and 14 bases, there was a span of 21 bases. CDR3 amino acids: CSATLPWEVGKYF. CDR3 DNA: TGCAGTGCTACACTTCCGTGGGAAGTGGGGAAGTACTTC.

The J gene is TRBJ2-3, the V gene TRBV28, with 7 bases that match TRBD1. Germline CDR1 is MDHEN and CDR2 is SYDVKM. Trimming removed 5 bases from V and 4 bases from J; junction bases left unmatched: 6. This CDR3 region has 14 residues. The chain's CDR3 is CASSRQGGSDTQYF. DNA for the CDR3: TGTGCCAGCAGTAGACAGGGTGGGTCAGATACGCAGTATTTT.

The chain uses TRBV29-1 and TRBJ2-3, with 8 bases that match TRBD1. The germline CDR1 and CDR2 sequences are SQVTM and ANQGSEA. With V trimmed by 7 bases and J by 2 bases, 11 bases remained unmatched. The CDR3 is made up of 15 amino acids. CDR3 residues: CSACHGTGSTDTQYF. CDR3 nucleotides: TGCAGCGCTTGTCACGGGACAGGTTCCACAGATACGCAGTATTTT.

This clonotype came up a few times. The rearrangement joins TRBV20-1 to TRBJ2-1; 10 positions match TRBD2. The CDR3 totals 17 residues. Germline V gene data show CDR1 as DFQATT and CDR2 as SNEGSKA (reference sequence). J was trimmed by 0 bases and V by 4 bases; bases with no gene match: 9. The CDR3: CSATRTSGLISYNEQFF. DNA for the CDR3: TGCAGTGCTACTCGGACTAGCGGACTAATCTCCTACAATGAGCAGTTCTTC.

This clonotype has ten or more counts. The chain's CDR3 is CASSQDGSGYLYF. DNA for the CDR3: TGTGCCAGCAGCCAAGATGGGAGCGGTTACCTGTACTTC. V usage is TRBV3-1 and J usage is TRBJ2-7, with D possibly matching TRBD2 (5 bases). Germline V gene data show CDR1 as LGHDT and CDR2 as YNNKEL (reference sequence). This CDR3 is 13 amino acids long. The germline V and J ends were trimmed by 0 bases and 12 bases, with 15 bases remaining between them.

This clonotype showed up just a few times. The chain is built from TRBV11-2 and TRBJ2-3, with 11 positions matching TRBD2. Germline V gene lookup returns CDR1 SGHAT and CDR2 FQNNGV. V shed 9 bases and J 5 bases; nucleotides not matched to a gene: 10. The CDR3 length is 15 residues. The chain's CDR3 is CARKRLAGGGDTQYF. CDR3 DNA sequence: TGTGCCAGGAAACGGTTAGCGGGAGGGGGAGATACGCAGTATTTT.

J is TRBJ1-1 and V is TRBV6-5, with TRBD1 as a possible D gene (6 bases). V was trimmed by 0 bases and J by 1 base, leaving 15 bases between them. The CDR3 runs 17 residues. CDR1 is MNHEY, CDR2 SVGAGI, per germline. In DNA form, the CDR3 reads TGTGCCAGCAGTTACTCGACGGGTGGGGGGGCGAACACTGAAGCTTTCTTT. Protein sequence: CASSYSTGGGANTEAFF.

This clonotype appeared a few times. The chain employs TRBV7-2 and TRBJ2-3, with 9 bases that match TRBD2. The CDR3 is 15 amino acids. CDR1 SGHTA and CDR2 FQGNSA come from the germline V gene. V gave up 5 bases and J gave up 2 bases; unmatched junction bases: 5. Here the CDR3 reads CASSALAGHTDTQYF. CDR3 sequence (DNA): TGTGCCAGCAGCGCTCTAGCGGGACACACAGATACGCAGTATTTT.